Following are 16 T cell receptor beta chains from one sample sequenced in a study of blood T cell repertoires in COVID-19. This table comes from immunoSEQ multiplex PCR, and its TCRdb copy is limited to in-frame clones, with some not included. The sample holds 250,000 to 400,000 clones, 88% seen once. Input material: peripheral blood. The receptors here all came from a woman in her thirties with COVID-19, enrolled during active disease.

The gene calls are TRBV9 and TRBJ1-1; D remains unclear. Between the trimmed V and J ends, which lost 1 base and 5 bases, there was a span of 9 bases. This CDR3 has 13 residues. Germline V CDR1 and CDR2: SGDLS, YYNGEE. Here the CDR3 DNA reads TGTGCCAGCAGCGTAACGGGGTGGACTGAAGCTTTCTTT. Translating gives CASSVTGWTEAFF.

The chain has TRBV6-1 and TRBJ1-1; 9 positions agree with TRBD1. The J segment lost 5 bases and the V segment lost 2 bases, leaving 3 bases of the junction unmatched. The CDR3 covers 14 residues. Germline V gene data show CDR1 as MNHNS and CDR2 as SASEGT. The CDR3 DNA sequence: TGTGCCAGCAGTGAAACGACAGGGGGAACTGAAGCTTTCTTT. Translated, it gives CASSETTGGTEAFF.

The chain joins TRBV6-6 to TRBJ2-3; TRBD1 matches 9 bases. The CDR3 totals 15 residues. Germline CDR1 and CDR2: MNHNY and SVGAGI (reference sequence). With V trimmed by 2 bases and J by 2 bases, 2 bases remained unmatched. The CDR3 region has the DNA TGTGCCAGCAGTTACGGGACAGGGTTCACAGATACGCAGTATTTT. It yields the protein CASSYGTGFTDTQYF.

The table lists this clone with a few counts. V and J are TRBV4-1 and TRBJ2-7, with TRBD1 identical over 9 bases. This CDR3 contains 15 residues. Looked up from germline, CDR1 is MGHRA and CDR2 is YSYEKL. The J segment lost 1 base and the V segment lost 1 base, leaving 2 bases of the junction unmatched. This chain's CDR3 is CASSQGTGASYEQYF. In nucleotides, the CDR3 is TGCGCCAGCAGCCAAGGGACAGGGGCTTCCTACGAGCAGTACTTC.

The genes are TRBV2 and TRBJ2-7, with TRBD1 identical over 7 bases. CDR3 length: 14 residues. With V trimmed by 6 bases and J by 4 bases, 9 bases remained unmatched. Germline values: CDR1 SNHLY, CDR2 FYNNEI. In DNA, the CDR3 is TGTGCCAGCAGCGTCGGGACAGAAGTTTACGAGCAGTACGTC. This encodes CASSVGTEVYEQYV.

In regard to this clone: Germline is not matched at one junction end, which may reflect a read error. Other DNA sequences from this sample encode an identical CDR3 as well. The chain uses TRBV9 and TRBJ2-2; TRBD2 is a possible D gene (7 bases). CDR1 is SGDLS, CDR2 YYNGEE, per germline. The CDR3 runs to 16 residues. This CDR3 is CASSPRGRGGTGELFF. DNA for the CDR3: TGTGCCAGCAGCCCGCGGGGGCGCGGTGGGACCGGAGAGCTGTTTTTT.

CDR3 amino acids: CASRAGGFGNTIYF. CDR3 coding DNA: TGTGCCAGCAGGGCAGGGGGCTTCGGAAACACCATATATTTT. The chain combines TRBV2 with TRBJ1-3, with 8 bases lining up with TRBD1. V lost 6 bases to trimming and J lost 4 bases; unmatched junction nucleotides: 5. Germline V lookup: CDR1 SNHLY, CDR2 FYNNEI. This CDR3 is built from 14 residues.

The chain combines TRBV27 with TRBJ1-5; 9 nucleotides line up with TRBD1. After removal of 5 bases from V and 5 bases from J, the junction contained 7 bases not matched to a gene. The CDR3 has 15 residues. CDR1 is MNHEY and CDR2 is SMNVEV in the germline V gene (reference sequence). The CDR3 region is CASSPQGQGYQPQHF. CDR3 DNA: TGTGCCAGCAGTCCCCAGGGACAGGGCTATCAGCCCCAGCATTTT.

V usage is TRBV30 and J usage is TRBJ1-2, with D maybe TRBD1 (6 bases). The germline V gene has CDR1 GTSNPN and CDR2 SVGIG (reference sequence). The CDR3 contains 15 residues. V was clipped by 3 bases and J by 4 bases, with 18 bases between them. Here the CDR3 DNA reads TGTGCCTGGAGACAAACGAAGGGACATATCTATGGCTACACCTTC. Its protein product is CAWRQTKGHIYGYTF.

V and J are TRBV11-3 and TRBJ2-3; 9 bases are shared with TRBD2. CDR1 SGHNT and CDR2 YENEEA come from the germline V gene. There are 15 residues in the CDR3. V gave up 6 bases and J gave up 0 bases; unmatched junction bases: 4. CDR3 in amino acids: CASRSSGVSTDTQYF. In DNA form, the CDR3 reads TGTGCCAGCAGATCTAGCGGGGTGAGCACAGATACGCAGTATTTT. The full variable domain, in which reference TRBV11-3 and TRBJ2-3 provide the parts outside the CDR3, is EAGVVQSPRYKIIEKKQPVAFWCNPISGHNTLYWYLQNLGQGPELLIRYENEEAVDDSQLPKDRFSAERLKGVDSTLKIQPAELGDSAVYLCASRSSGVSTDTQYFGPGTRLTVL.

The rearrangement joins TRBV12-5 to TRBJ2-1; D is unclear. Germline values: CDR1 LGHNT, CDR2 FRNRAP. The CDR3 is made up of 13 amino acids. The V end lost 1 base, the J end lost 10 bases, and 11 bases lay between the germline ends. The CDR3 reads CASGLGEAREQFF. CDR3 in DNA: TGTGCTAGTGGTTTGGGCGAGGCTCGGGAGCAGTTCTTC.

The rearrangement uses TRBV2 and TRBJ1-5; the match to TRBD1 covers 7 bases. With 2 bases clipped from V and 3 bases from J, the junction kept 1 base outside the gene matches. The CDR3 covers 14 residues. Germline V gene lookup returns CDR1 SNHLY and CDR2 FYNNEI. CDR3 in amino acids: CASSETGVNQPQHF. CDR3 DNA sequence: TGTGCCAGCAGTGAAACAGGGGTCAATCAGCCCCAGCATTTT.

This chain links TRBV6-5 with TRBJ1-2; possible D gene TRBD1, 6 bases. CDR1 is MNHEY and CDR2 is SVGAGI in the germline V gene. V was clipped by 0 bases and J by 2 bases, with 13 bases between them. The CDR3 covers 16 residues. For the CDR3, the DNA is TGTGCCAGCAGTTACTCGAGGGCAGGGGCCAACTATGGCTACACCTTC. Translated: CASSYSRAGANYGYTF.

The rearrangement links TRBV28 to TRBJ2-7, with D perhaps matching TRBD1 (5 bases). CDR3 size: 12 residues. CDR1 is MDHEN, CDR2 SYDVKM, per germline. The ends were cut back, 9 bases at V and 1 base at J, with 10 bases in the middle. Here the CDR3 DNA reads TGTGCCAGTATGGCAGGGTCCTACGAGCAGTACGTC. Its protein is CASMAGSYEQYV.

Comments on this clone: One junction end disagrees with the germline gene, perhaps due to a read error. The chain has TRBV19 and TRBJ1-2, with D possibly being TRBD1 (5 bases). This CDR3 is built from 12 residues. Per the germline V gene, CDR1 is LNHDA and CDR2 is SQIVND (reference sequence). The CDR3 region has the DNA TGTGCCAGTAGTATAGGGGGCCCCATAACCAACTTC. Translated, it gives CASSIGGPITNF.

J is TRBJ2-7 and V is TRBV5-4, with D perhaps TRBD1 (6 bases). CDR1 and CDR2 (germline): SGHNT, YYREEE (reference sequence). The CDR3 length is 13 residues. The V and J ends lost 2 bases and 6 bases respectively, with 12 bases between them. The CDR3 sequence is CASSFFAQGEQYF. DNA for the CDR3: TGTGCCAGCAGCTTCTTCGCACAGGGCGAGCAGTACTTC.